The next 2 T cell receptor beta chains were all read from a single sample in a study of T cell repertoires in cytomegalovirus infection. TCRdb passed the reads through MiXCR, listing each CDR3 protein once. The data contain 45,000 to 60,000 distinct CDR3 sequences, around 18% of them singletons. For these receptors, no antigen is known. This sample comprised CD8+ T cells from cultured PBMCs, obtained from culture after CMV antigen stimulation. These receptors all stem from a human donor in good health (CMV status not recorded). Some clones in this sample may be carry-over from other donors' samples.

The chain combines TRBV11-2 with TRBJ1-2, with a tentative D call TRBD1 (6 bases). Germline CDR1 SGHAT, CDR2 FQNNGV. This CDR3 comprises 14 residues. V gave up 1 base and J gave up 2 bases, with 8 bases separating them. The CDR3 spells CASSLVGQNYGYTF. In DNA form, the CDR3 reads TGTGCCAGCAGCTTAGTTGGACAGAACTATGGCTACACCTTC.

The J gene is TRBJ2-3, the V gene TRBV6-1; possibly TRBD1 for D (5 bases). Looked up from germline, CDR1 is MNHNS and CDR2 is SASEGT. This CDR3 has 14 amino acids. V gave up 1 base and J gave up 0 bases, with 5 bases separating them. CDR3 sequence reads: CASSEEGSTDTQYF. CDR3 sequence (DNA): TGTGCCAGCAGTGAAGAGGGGAGCACAGATACGCAGTATTTT.